A selection of T cell receptor beta chains follows, all from one sample in a study of T cell responses to AZD1222 COVID-19 vaccine. The data were produced by immunoSEQ multiplex PCR, yet TCRdb's version contains in-frame clones alone and is incomplete. The sample holds about 73,000 clones; 80% are singletons and the top ten take roughly 50%. Sequenced here: peripheral blood, sampled 28 days after the second AZD1222 dose. These receptors were obtained from an adult who received the AZD1222 COVID-19 vaccine. Each CDR3 is given with its conserved first and last residue. The D gene is left open where the match is weak. Not every row has a clone size; where given, it reads once, few, many or a size class.

>TRBV13|TRBJ2-3|NA|NA
TGTGCCAGCAGCTTATTGGTGGGGGTGTCTTCGGGAGAGTGGGGAGGCACTGATACGCAGTATTTT
CASSLLVGVSSGEWGGTDTQYF
>TRBV18|TRBJ2-5|NA|TRBD2
TGTGCCAGTAAGCGGGAGGGAGAGACCCAGTACTTC
CASKREGETQYF
>TRBV18|TRBJ2-7|NA|NA
TGTGCCAGCTCACCCCTTTCGGCGGCGGTGCTTTACGAGCAGTACTTC
CASSPLSAAVLYEQYF
>TRBV6-2/TRBV6-3|TRBJ1-2|NA|NA
TGTGCCAGCAGCCTCCTAAGAGGGGTCTATGGCTACACCTTC
CASSLLRGVYGYTF
>TRBV5-1|TRBJ2-7|few|NA
TGCGCCAGCAGCTGGACGGGCCCGGGGTACGAGCAGTACTTC
CASSWTGPGYEQYF
>TRBV5-6|TRBJ1-1|NA|NA
TGTGCCAGCAGCTTCGGTATGGGGGGGACTGAAGCTTTCTTT
CASSFGMGGTEAFF
>TRBV28|TRBJ2-7|NA|NA
TGTGCCAGCAGTTCGACGCGTTACTACGAGCAGTACTTC
CASSSTRYYEQYF
>TRBV10-3|TRBJ2-5|NA|TRBD2
TGTGCCATCAGTGAACTAGCGGGAGCCCAAGAGACCCAGTACTTC
CAISELAGAQETQYF
>TRBV2|TRBJ1-2|NA|NA
TGTGCCAGCAGTGAAGCTCAACAGATCTATGGCTACACCTTC
CASSEAQQIYGYTF
>TRBV2|TRBJ2-7|NA|NA
TGTGCCAGCAGTGGACAGGTCGGATACGAGCAGTACTTC
CASSGQVGYEQYF
>TRBV19|TRBJ2-5|NA|NA
TGTGCCAGTAGTGAGAAGAGTACCCAGTACTTC
CASSEKSTQYF
>TRBV29-1|TRBJ2-3|NA|TRBD1
TGCAGCGTTGACGGGACAGGGGGCACAGATACGCAGTATTTT
CSVDGTGGTDTQYF
>TRBV9|TRBJ1-5|NA|NA
TGTGCCAGCAGCGTAGCCCCGGACGGCAATCAGCCCCAGCATTTT
CASSVAPDGNQPQHF
>TRBV24-1|TRBJ2-1|NA|TRBD2
TGTGCCACTACGGGAGGGGCGGATTACAATGAGCAGTTCTTC
CATTGGADYNEQFF
>TRBV27|TRBJ2-3|NA|NA
TGTGCCAGCAGTCCCCTCGTTGGGACACCCCTCACAGATACGCAGTATTTT
CASSPLVGTPLTDTQYF
>TRBV27|TRBJ2-5|NA|NA
TGTGCCAGCAGCCCAACGGTAACCCTCCAAGAGACCCAGTACTTC
CASSPTVTLQETQYF
>TRBV4-3|TRBJ2-4|NA|TRBD1
TGCGCCAGCAGCCAAGATCTCGGGACAGATAACATTCAGTACTTC
CASSQDLGTDNIQYF
>TRBV7-8|TRBJ1-5|few|NA
TGTGCCAGCAGCTTACACCCCCTCGGGACCAATCAGCCCCAGCATTTT
CASSLHPLGTNQPQHF
>TRBV7-9|TRBJ2-5|NA|NA
TGTGCCAGCAGCTACGGGCCGGCGGAGACCCAGTACTTC
CASSYGPAETQYF
>TRBV5-4|TRBJ1-6|NA|NA
TGTGCCAGCAGCTTGCAGGAAGATTCACCCCTCCACTTT
CASSLQEDSPLHF
>TRBV28|TRBJ2-7|few|NA
TGTGCCAGCAGCGCAATCGGGGGGCTCGAGCAGTACTTC
CASSAIGGLEQYF
>TRBV11-3|TRBJ1-5|NA|NA
TGTGCCAGCCATCCGACTCTGACCAATCAGCCCCAGCATTTT
CASHPTLTNQPQHF
>TRBV30|TRBJ1-2|NA|NA
TGTGCCTGGAGCAGGGTTTCGGGTGGCTACACCTTC
CAWSRVSGGYTF
>TRBV28|TRBJ2-3|few|NA
TGTGCCAGCAGTTTCCGACGGTTGCTTATTCCGGATACGCAGTATTTT
CASSFRRLLIPDTQYF
>TRBV6-1|TRBJ2-7|NA|NA
TGTGCCAGCAGTGAAGAGGCAGATGAGACCTACGAGCAGTACTTC
CASSEEADETYEQYF
>TRBV6-2/TRBV6-3|TRBJ1-5|NA|TRBD1
TGTGCCAGCAGTTACGGCCGTTACAGGGGAAGGGGCAATCAGCCCCAGCATTTT
CASSYGRYRGRGNQPQHF
>TRBV18|TRBJ1-2|NA|TRBD1
TGTGCCAGCTCACGGGACTCGGACAGGGTAGCTAACTATGGCTACACCTTC
CASSRDSDRVANYGYTF
>TRBV28|TRBJ2-2|once|NA
TGTGCCAGCAGTTTCGAGGGGGGGTACACCGGGGAGCTGTTTTTT
CASSFEGGYTGELFF
>TRBV5-1|TRBJ2-5|NA|NA
TGCGCCAGCAGCTTGCTTGTCGGGGCCCCGGAGACCCAGTACTTC
CASSLLVGAPETQYF
>TRBV5-1|TRBJ2-7|NA|NA
TGCGCCAGCAGCCCTCCCAACGGGCACGAGCAGTACTTC
CASSPPNGHEQYF
>TRBV5-6|TRBJ2-1|NA|NA
TGTGCCAGCAGCGTAGGACCACAAGAGCAGTTCTTC
CASSVGPQEQFF
>TRBV28|TRBJ2-5|once|TRBD1
TGTGCCAGTGGTGGGACAGGGGGGGAAGAGACCCAGTACTTC
CASGGTGGEETQYF
>TRBV21-1|TRBJ2-3|NA|NA
TGTGCCAGCAGCAATCACGAGGAGGGAGACACAGATACGCAGTATTTT
CASSNHEEGDTDTQYF
>TRBV15|TRBJ2-1|NA|NA
TGTGCCACCAGCAGCCTCCCGCCGGGAACTCTCTACAATGAGCAGTTCTTC
CATSSLPPGTLYNEQFF
>TRBV19|TRBJ2-7|NA|NA
TGTGCCAGTAGTATTGGACAGCCTAGCTCCTACGAGCAGTACTTC
CASSIGQPSSYEQYF
>TRBV3-1/TRBV3-2|TRBJ2-7|NA|NA
TGTGCCAGCAGCCCACTCCAGGGGAACGAGCAGTACTTC
CASSPLQGNEQYF
>TRBV5-4|TRBJ2-1|NA|TRBD1
TGTGCCAGCAGCTTGAAACTACAGGGGGCGGGATACAATGAGCAGTTCTTC
CASSLKLQGAGYNEQFF
>TRBV6-5|TRBJ2-3|once|NA
TGTGCCAGCAGTACCCGGGACCCAGGCACAGATACGCAGTATTTT
CASSTRDPGTDTQYF
>TRBV5-6|TRBJ2-7|NA|NA
TGTGCCAGCAGCTTTGGCAGGGGCTACGAGCAGTACTTC
CASSFGRGYEQYF
>TRBV19|TRBJ1-2|NA|TRBD1
TGTGCCACCAAAACGACAGGGTCGGGAAATGGCTACACCTTC
CATKTTGSGNGYTF
>TRBV19|TRBJ2-2|NA|NA
TGTGCCAGTAGTTACGTTACCGGGGAGCTGTTTTTT
CASSYVTGELFF
>TRBV6-2/TRBV6-3|TRBJ1-2|once|NA
TGTGCCAGCAGTGACACACGGGCGGCCCTCGCCTACTATGGCTACACCTTC
CASSDTRAALAYYGYTF
>TRBV7-3|TRBJ2-2|NA|NA
TGTGCCAGCAGCTTATCGCCCATCCAGAACACCGGGGAGCTGTTTTTT
CASSLSPIQNTGELFF
>TRBV2|TRBJ1-4|NA|NA
TGTGCCAGCAGAGATGACAGAGAAAAACTGTTTTTT
CASRDDREKLFF
>TRBV6-5|TRBJ1-6|few|NA
TGTGCCAGCAGTTATTCAGGGTCCTATAATTCACCCCTCCACTTT
CASSYSGSYNSPLHF
>TRBV7-6|TRBJ1-1|NA|NA
TGTGCCAGCAGTCCGGGTCTACGGGACACTGAAGCTTTCTTT
CASSPGLRDTEAFF
>TRBV28|TRBJ2-7|NA|TRBD1
TGTGCCAGCGGGACAGGGGTAACCTACGAGCAGTACTTC
CASGTGVTYEQYF
>TRBV18|TRBJ1-5|NA|NA
TGTGCCAGCTCACCGCCGGGTCTGGGGAGCAATCAGCCCCAGCATTTT
CASSPPGLGSNQPQHF
>TRBV7-9|TRBJ2-3|once|TRBD2
TGTGCCAGCAGCTCGGGACTAGCGGGAGGGCCAACAGATACGCAGTATTTT
CASSSGLAGGPTDTQYF
>TRBV20-1|TRBJ1-2|NA|NA
TGCAGTGTATCCAAATTCTATGGCTACACCTTC
CSVSKFYGYTF
>TRBV28|TRBJ1-1|NA|NA
TGTGCCAGTATTTCCATGCCGACCACTGAAGCTTTCTTT
CASISMPTTEAFF
>TRBV18|TRBJ2-5|NA|TRBD2
TGTGCCAGCTCACCACCGAGCGGGGGGAGGAAGACCCAGTACTTC
CASSPPSGGRKTQYF
>TRBV9|TRBJ1-5|NA|NA
TGTGCCAGCAGCCTACGACAGGGCAATCAGCCCCAGCATTTT
CASSLRQGNQPQHF
>TRBV19|TRBJ2-1|NA|NA
TGTGCCAGTCACGGGGGTGGAGGTGAGCAGTTCTTC
CASHGGGGEQFF
>TRBV11-2|TRBJ2-5|NA|NA
TGTGCCAGCAGCCCGACCGTAGAGAAAGAGACCCAGTACTTC
CASSPTVEKETQYF
>TRBV18|TRBJ2-3|NA|NA
TGTGCCAGCTCACCAAGCGCGGGTTTAGATACGCAGTATTTT
CASSPSAGLDTQYF
>TRBV21-1|TRBJ1-2|NA|NA
TGTGCCAGCAGCAAAGAAGGGGCTAACTATGGCTACACCTTC
CASSKEGANYGYTF